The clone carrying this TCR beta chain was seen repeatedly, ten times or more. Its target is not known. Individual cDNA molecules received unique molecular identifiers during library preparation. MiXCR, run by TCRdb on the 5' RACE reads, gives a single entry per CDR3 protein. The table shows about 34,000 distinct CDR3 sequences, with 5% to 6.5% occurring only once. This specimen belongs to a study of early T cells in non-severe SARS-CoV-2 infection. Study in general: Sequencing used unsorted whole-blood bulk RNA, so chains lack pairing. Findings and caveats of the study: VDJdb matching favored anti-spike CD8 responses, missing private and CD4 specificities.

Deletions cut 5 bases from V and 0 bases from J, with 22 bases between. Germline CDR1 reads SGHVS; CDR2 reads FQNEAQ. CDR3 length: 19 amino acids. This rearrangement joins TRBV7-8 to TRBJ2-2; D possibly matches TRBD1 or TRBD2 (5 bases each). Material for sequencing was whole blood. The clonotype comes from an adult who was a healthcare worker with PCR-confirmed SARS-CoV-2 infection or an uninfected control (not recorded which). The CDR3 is CASSLGGLGRISNTGELFF. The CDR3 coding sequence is TGTGCCAGCAGCCTAGGAGGTTTGGGACGCATCTCGAACACCGGGGAGCTGTTTTTT.